This T cell receptor gamma chain was obtained from a study of γδ T cells in repeated Plasmodium falciparum infection (dated by TCRdb to the early 2020s). As for the study more broadly: The natural-infection arm enrolled Malian children exposed to intense seasonal malaria transmission, compared against age and gender matched Australian children. Samples were collected from controlled-infection subjects at baseline, immediately before selected infections, and 21 days after each infection. Malian gammadelta TCR repertoires were analysed cross-sectionally in periods with no transmission and longitudinally across episodes of acute febrile malaria. About five malaria-naive U.S. adults underwent four controlled human malaria infections by bites from P. falciparum NF54-infected Anopheles stephensi mosquitoes over 644 days. The study examined how repeated Plasmodium falciparum infection shapes the human gammadelta T cell repertoire, using natural infection in Mali and controlled human malaria infection.

Beyond this particular receptor, the publication reports: Analysis of inter-individual variability in gammadelta T cell responses was limited by the small size of the controlled-infection cohort. Waves of new clonotype selection in Vdelta2-negative, largely Vdelta1+, gammadelta TCR repertoires appeared to be driven by repeated controlled infections. A highly stable polyclonal repertoire over time and infection, with many inter-individual overlapping TCRgamma sequences, was shown by Vgamma9/Vdelta2+ TCR repertoires. Compared with Australian children, Malian children appeared to have Vdelta2-negative gammadelta TCR repertoires that were more clonally expanded, less diverse and less shared. The Malian cohort came from a small rural village of predominantly one ethnic group, limiting generalizability.

Its CDR3 holds 13 amino acids, cysteine through phenylalanine. Just the 39-base CDR3 DNA is kept, in frame starting at base 1. The germline V gene gives CDR1 as EGSTGY and CDR2 as YDSYTSSV. For bulk TCR repertoire analysis, Vgamma9/Vdelta2+ and Vdelta2-negative gammadelta T cell populations were isolated by flow sorting from peripheral blood mononuclear cells. This clone was found a few times. Its antigen is still unknown. It is likely a read error: a sequence one base away is far more abundant. Library preparation employed multiplex PCR. The data were produced on an Illumina MiSeq. Both TCR gamma (TRG) and TCR delta (TRD) chains were sequenced from each sorted gammadelta T cell sample. Per the authors' processing: Repertoire analyses included clonotype tree plots, accumulated frequency of the top 20 clonotypes, diversity index (DI) and D75 metrics. After TCRdb called clones again from the public reads with CATT, rows with identical DNA were merged. These V and J calls originate from TCRdb's pipeline instead of the authors' own analysis. For this sample the table gives over 25,000 gamma-chain clones, of which over 2.5% were detected only once. The ten biggest clones cover 30% to 35% of the sample.

The rearrangement joined TRGV4 to TRGJ1 or TRGJ2. The specimen was gamma-delta T cells from blood. The clonotype comes from a pool of human donors (malaria-infected and uninfected, not separated). The bases read TGTGCCACCTGGGATGGGATACTCTATAAGAAGCTCTTT. This translates into CATWDGILYKKLF.